This TCR beta chain emerged from a study of blood T cell repertoires in COVID-19. Per the original methods: From reference gene primer amplification, estimates of nucleated cell counts were derived. Libraries were prepared by immunoSEQ multiplex PCR; TCRdb keeps only in-frame clonotypes and omits some of them. V and J calls and clone size follow that table, whereas D and trimming were derived from the DNA. The sample contains fewer than 350,000 clones, around nine tenths of which appear only once. Germline CDR1 SGDLS, CDR2 YYNGEE. CDR3 size: 14 residues. Deletions cut 4 bases from V and 4 bases from J, with 12 bases between. Seattle enrolled patients during active infection and tracked them longitudinally.

Sequencing was performed on peripheral blood. This TCR derives from a young woman with COVID-19, enrolled during active disease. The chain carries TRBV9 and TRBJ2-1; D might be TRBD2 (6 bases). CDR3 amino acids: CASSQGAGYNEQFF. The CDR3 nucleotides are TGTGCCAGCAGCCAGGGTGCGGGATACAATGAGCAGTTCTTC.